The present T cell receptor beta chain was sequenced within a study of identical twins. TCRdb processed the 5' RACE reads anew with MiXCR; each CDR3 protein has one entry. Among roughly 1,500,000 distinct CDR3 sequences listed, around a third were seen once. The clonotype originates from a newborn girl in good health. Sequenced material: cord blood.

The CDR3 spells CASSLTLAGASYEQYF. The CDR3 DNA reads TGTGCCAGCAGCCTCACGCTAGCGGGGGCTTCCTACGAGCAGTACTTC. The chain joins TRBV4-2 to TRBJ2-7; 10 bases map to TRBD2. V shed 4 bases and J 1 base; nucleotides not matched to a gene: 7. Looked up from germline, CDR1 is LGHNA and CDR2 is YNFKEQ. CDR3 size: 16 residues.